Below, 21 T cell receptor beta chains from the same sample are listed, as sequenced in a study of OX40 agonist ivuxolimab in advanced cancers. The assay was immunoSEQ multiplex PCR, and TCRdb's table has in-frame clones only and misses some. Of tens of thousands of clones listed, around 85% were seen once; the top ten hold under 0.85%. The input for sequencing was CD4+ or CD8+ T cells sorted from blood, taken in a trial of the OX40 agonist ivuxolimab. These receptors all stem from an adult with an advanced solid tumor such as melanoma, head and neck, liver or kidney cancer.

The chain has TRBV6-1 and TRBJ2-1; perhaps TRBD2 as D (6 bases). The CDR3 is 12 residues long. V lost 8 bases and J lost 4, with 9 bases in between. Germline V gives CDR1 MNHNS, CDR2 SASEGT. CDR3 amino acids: CASGGSYNEQFF. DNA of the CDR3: TGTGCCAGCGGGGGGTCTTACAATGAGCAGTTCTTC.

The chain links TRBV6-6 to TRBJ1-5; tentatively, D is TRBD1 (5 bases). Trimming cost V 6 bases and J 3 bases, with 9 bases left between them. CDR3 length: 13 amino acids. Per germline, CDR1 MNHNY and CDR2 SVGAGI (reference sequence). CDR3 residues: CASRTGDNQPQHF. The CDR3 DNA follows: TGTGCCAGCAGAACGGGGGACAATCAGCCCCAGCATTTT.

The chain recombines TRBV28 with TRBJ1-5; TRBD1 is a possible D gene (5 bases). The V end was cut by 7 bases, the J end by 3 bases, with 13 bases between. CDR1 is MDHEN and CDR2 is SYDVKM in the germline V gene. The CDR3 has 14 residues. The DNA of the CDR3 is TGTGCCAGCACGGAAGGGGTGGCCAATCAGCCCCAGCATTTT. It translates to CASTEGVANQPQHF.

CDR3 in amino acids: CASSPSSGNTEAFF. The CDR3 region has the DNA TGTGCCAGCAGCCCATCCTCTGGGAACACTGAAGCTTTCTTT. V is TRBV7-3 and J is TRBJ1-1; D gene ambiguous. Trimming removed 5 bases at V and 1 base at J, with 11 bases between. The CDR3 contains 14 residues. CDR1 is SGHTA and CDR2 is FQGTGA in the germline V gene.

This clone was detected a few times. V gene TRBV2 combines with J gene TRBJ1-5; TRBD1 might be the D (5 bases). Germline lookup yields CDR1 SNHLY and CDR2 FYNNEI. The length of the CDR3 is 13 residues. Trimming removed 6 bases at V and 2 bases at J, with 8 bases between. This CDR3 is CASRGDGNQPQHF. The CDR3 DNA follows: TGTGCCAGCAGGGGGGATGGCAATCAGCCCCAGCATTTT.

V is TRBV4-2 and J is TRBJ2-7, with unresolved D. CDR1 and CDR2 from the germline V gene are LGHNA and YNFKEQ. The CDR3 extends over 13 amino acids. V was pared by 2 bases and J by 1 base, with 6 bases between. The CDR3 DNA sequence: TGTGCCAGCAGCCAACAACAATCCTACGAGCAGTACTTC. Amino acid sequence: CASSQQQSYEQYF.

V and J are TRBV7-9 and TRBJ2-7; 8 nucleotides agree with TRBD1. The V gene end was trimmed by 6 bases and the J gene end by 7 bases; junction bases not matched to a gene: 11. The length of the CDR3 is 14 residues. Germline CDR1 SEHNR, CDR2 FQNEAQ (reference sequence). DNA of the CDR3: TGTGCCAGCAGACCGCTGACAGGGGCGGGTGAGCAGTACTTC. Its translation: CASRPLTGAGEQYF.

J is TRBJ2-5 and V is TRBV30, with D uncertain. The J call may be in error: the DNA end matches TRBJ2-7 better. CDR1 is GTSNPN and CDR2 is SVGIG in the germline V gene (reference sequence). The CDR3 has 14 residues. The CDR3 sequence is CAWRAPGAIYEQYF. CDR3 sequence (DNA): TGTGCCTGGAGAGCCCCAGGCGCCATCTACGAGCAGTACTTC.

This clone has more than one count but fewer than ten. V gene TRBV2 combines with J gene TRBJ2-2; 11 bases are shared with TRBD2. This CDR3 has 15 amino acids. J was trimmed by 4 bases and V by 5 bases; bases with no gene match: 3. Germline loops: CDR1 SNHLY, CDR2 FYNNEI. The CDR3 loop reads CASSPSGGLTGELFF. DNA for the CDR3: TGTGCCAGCAGTCCTAGCGGGGGGCTCACCGGGGAGCTGTTTTTT.

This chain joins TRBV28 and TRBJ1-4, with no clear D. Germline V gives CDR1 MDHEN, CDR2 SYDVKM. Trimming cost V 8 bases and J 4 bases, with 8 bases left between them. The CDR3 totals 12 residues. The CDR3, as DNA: TGTGCCAGCCGTGGAGGTAATGAAAAACTGTTTTTT. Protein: CASRGGNEKLFF.

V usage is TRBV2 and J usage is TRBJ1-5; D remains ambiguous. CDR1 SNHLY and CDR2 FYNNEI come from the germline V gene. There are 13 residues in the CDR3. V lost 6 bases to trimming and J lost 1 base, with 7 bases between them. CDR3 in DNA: TGTGCCAGCAGGAGGGAGAGCAATCAGCCCCAGCATTTT. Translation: CASRRESNQPQHF.

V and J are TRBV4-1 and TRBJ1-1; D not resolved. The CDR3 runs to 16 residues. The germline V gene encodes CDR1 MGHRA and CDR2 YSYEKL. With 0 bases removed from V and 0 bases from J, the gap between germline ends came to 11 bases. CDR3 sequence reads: CASSQDRRAVNTEAFF. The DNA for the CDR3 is TGCGCCAGCAGCCAAGACCGGAGGGCAGTGAACACTGAAGCTTTCTTT.

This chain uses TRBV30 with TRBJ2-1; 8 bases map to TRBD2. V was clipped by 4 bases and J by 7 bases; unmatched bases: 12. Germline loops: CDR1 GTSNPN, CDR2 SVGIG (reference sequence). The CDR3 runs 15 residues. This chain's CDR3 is CAWKGQGTRSNEQFF. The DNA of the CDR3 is TGTGCCTGGAAGGGTCAGGGGACTAGGTCGAATGAGCAGTTCTTC.

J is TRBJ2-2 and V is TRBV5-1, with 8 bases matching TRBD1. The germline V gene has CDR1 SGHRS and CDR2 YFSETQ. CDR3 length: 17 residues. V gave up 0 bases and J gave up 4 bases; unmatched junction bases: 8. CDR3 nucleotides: TGCGCCAGCAGCTTGGATCCCAGGGGGCATGGCACCGGGGAGCTGTTTTTT. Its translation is CASSLDPRGHGTGELFF.

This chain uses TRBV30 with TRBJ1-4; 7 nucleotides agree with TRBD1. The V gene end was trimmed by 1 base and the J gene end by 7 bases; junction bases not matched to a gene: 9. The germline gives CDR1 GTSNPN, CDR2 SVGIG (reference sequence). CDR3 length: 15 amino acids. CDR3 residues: CAWSGAGTVGEKLFF. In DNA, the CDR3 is TGTGCCTGGAGTGGGGCCGGGACAGTGGGTGAAAAACTGTTTTTT.

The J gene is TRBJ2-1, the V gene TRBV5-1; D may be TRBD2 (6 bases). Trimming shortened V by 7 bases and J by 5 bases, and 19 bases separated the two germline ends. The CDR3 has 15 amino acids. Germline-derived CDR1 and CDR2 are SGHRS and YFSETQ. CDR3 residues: CASRPQGLANNEQFF. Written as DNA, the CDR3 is TGCGCCAGCCGCCCCCAGGGACTCGCCAACAATGAGCAGTTCTTC.

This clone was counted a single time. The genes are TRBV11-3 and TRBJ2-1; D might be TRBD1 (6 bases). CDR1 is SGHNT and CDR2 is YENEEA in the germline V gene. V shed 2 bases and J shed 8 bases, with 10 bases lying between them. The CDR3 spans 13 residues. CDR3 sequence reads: CASSLMGADEQFF. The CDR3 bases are TGTGCCAGCAGCTTAATGGGGGCTGATGAGCAGTTCTTC.

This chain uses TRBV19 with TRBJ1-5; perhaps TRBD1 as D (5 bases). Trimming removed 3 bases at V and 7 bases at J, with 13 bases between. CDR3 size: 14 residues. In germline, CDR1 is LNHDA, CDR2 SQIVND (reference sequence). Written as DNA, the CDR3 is TGTGCCAGTAGTATGGGACCCCAAGGACAGCCCCAGCATTTT. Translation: CASSMGPQGQPQHF.

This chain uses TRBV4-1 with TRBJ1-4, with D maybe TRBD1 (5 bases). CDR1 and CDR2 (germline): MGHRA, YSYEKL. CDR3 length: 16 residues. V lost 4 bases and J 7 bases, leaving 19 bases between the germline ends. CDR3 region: CASSPESGREGEKLFF. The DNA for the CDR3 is TGCGCCAGCAGCCCTGAGAGTGGCAGGGAGGGTGAAAAACTGTTTTTT.

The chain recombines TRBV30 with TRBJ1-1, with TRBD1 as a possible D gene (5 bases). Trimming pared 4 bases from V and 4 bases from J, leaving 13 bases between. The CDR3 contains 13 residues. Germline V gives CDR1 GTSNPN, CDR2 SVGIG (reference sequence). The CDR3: CAWNGDGGTEAFF. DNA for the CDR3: TGTGCCTGGAACGGAGACGGGGGCACTGAAGCTTTCTTT.

CDR3 amino acids: CASSWDTNQPQHF. The CDR3 DNA reads TGTGCCAGCAGCTGGGACACAAATCAGCCCCAGCATTTT. V gene TRBV28 combines with J gene TRBJ1-5; D may be TRBD1 (6 bases). CDR1 is MDHEN and CDR2 is SYDVKM in the germline V gene. This CDR3 has 13 amino acids. V gave up 6 bases and J gave up 4 bases, with 10 bases separating them.